Given below is one T cell receptor beta chain in context. The PCR contained 60 Vbeta and 13 Jbeta primers. Study processing details: Per a later analysis, the number of unique TCR beta chains was some 82 million, of which some 9.9 million were shared. Libraries were prepared by immunoSEQ multiplex PCR; TCRdb keeps only in-frame clonotypes and omits some of them. The D gene and trimming were derived from the DNA, and the V and J assignments and clone size from that table. The table lists some 150,000 clones, over 75% of them singletons. The data are from a study of cytomegalovirus exposure and HLA in healthy donors. Germline V CDR1 and CDR2: MNHEY, SMNVEV (reference sequence). V gave up 3 bases and J gave up 6 bases; unmatched junction bases: 4. CDR3 length equals 14 residues.

This TCR was sampled from a middle-aged man in good health and CMV-seropositive. The specimen was PBMCs. The rearrangement links TRBV27 to TRBJ1-1; TRBD1 matches 10 bases. This CDR3 is CASSLGDRGSEAFF. The CDR3 region has the DNA TGTGCCAGCAGTTTGGGGGACAGGGGATCTGAAGCTTTCTTT.